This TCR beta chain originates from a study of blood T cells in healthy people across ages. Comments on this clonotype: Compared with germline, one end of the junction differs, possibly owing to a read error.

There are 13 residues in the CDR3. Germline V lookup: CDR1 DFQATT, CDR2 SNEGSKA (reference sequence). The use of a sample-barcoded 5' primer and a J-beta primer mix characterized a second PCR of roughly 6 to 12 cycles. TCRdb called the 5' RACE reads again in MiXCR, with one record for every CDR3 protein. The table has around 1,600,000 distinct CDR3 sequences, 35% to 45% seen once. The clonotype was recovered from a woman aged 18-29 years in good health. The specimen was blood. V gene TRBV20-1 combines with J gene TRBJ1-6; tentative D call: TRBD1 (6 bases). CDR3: CCAMVTGYSPLHF. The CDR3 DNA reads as TGCTGTGCGATGGTCACAGGGTACTCACCCCTCCACTTT.